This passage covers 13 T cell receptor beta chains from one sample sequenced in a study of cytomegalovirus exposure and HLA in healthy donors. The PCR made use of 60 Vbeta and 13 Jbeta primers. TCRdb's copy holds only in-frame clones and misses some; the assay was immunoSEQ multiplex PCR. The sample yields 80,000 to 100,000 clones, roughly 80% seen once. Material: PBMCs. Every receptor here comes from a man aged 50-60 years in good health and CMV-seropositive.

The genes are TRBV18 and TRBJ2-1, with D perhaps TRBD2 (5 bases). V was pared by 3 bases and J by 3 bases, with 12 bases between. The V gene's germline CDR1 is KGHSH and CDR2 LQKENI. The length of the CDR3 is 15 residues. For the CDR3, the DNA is TGTGCCAGCTCACCTGAGGGAGATGGCTACAATGAGCAGTTCTTC. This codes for CASSPEGDGYNEQFF.

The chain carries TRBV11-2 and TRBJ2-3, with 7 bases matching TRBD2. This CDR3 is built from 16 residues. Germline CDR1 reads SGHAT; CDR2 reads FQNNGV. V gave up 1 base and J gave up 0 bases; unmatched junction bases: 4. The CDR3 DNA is TGTGCCAGCAGCTTAGTGGCCGGGGGGAGCACAGATACGCAGTATTTT. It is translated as CASSLVAGGSTDTQYF.

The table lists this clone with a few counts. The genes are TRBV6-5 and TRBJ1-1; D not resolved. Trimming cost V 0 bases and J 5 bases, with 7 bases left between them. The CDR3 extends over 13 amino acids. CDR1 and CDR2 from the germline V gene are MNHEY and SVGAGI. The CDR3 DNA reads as TGTGCCAGCAGTTACTCGGTCAGAACTGAAGCTTTCTTT. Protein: CASSYSVRTEAFF.

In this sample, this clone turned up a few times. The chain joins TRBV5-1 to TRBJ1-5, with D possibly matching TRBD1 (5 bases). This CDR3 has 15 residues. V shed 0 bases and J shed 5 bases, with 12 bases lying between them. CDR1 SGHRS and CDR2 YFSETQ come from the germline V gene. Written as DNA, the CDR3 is TGCGCCAGCAGCTTGGAACCAGGGTCTCATCAGCCCCAGCATTTT. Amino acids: CASSLEPGSHQPQHF.

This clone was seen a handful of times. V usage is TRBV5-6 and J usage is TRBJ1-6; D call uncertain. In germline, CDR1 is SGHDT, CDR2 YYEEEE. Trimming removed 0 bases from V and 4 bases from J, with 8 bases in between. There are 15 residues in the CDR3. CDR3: CASSLDSGYNSPLHF. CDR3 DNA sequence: TGTGCCAGCAGCTTGGACAGCGGGTATAATTCACCCCTCCACTTT.

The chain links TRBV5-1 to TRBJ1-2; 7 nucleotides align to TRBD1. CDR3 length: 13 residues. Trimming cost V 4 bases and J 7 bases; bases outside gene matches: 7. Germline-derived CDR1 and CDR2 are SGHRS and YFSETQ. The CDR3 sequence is CASSRQGPGGYTF. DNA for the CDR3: TGCGCCAGCAGCCGACAGGGTCCGGGTGGCTACACCTTC.

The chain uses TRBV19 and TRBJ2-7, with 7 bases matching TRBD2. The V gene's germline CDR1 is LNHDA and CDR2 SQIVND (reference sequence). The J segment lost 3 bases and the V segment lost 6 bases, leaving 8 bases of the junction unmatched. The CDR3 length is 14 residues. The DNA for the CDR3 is TGTGCCAGTAGCCCTCGGGGGGTAGGCTACGAGCAGTACTTC. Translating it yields CASSPRGVGYEQYF.

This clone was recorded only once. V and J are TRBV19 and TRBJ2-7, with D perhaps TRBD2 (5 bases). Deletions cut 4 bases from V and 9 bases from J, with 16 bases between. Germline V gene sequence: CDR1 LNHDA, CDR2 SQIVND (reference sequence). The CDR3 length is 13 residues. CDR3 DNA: TGTGCCAGTAGTACTACTGACCCCGGGGTGCAGTACTTC. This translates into CASSTTDPGVQYF.

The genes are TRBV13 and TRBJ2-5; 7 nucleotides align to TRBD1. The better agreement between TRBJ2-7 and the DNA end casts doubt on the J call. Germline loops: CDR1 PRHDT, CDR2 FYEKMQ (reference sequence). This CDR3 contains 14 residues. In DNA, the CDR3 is TGTGCCAGCAGCCGAAACAGGGGCCTAAACGAGCAGTACTTC. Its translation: CASSRNRGLNEQYF.

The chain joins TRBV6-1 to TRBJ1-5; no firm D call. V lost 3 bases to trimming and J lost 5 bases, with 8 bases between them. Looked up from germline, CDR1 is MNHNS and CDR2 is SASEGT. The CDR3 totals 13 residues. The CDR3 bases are TGTGCCAGCAGTGACTCACCGGATCAGCCCCAGCATTTT. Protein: CASSDSPDQPQHF.

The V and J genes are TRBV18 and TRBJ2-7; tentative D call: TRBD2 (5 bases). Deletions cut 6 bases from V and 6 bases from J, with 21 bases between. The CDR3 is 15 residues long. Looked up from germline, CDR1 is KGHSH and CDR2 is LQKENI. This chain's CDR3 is CASSRQKTPEAEQYF. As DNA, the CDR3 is TGTGCCAGCTCGCGGCAAAAAACTCCGGAGGCCGAGCAGTACTTC.

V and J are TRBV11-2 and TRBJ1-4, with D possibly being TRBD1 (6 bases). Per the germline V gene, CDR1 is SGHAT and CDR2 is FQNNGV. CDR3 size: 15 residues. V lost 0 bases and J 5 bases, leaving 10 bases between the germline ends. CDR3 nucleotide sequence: TGTGCCAGCAGCTTAGAACAGGGAAGGAATGAAAAACTGTTTTTT. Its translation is CASSLEQGRNEKLFF.

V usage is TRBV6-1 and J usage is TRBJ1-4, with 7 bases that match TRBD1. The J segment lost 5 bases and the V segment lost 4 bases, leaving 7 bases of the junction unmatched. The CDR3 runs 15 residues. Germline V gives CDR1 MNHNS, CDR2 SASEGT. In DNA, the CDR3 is TGTGCCAGCAGTGGAAAACAGGGGCCCAATGAAAAACTGTTTTTT. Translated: CASSGKQGPNEKLFF.